The 27 T cell receptor beta chains below all came from one sample that was sequenced in a study of post-analysis software for immune sequencing data. No cognate antigen is known for these TCRs. Study observations and caveats: Relative to controls, patients had five TRBV segments at higher frequency, with TRBV5-6, TRBV5-1 and TRBV20-1 among these.

Unique-molecular-identifier-tagged TCR beta cDNA libraries were used. TCRdb reanalysed the PCR reads using MiXCR and keeps one entry per CDR3 protein. The table records roughly 400,000 distinct CDR3 sequences, 30% to 45% of them present only once. Sequenced input: blood. These receptors were obtained from a girl between 2 and 10 years old with multiple sclerosis.

The chain is built from TRBV5-5 and TRBJ2-5; TRBD1 agrees at 7 bases. The CDR3 has 17 residues. In germline, CDR1 is SGHKS, CDR2 YYEKEE (reference sequence). Losses at the gene ends were 2 bases for V and 5 bases for J; bases not matched to a gene: 15. CDR3 region: CASSFFPTGSDGETQYF. Written as DNA, the CDR3 is TGTGCCAGCAGCTTTTTCCCGACAGGGTCGGATGGGGAGACCCAGTACTTC.

The chain links TRBV7-2 to TRBJ2-7, with TRBD2 identical over 10 bases. From germline, CDR1 is SGHTA and CDR2 FQGNSA. The J segment lost 3 bases and the V segment lost 5 bases, leaving 7 bases of the junction unmatched. The CDR3 is made up of 15 amino acids. In nucleotides, the CDR3 is TGTGCCAGCAGCACCCTAGCGGGAGAAGGCTACGAGCAGTACTTC. Translating it yields CASSTLAGEGYEQYF.

This clonotype was observed once. The V and J genes are TRBV27 and TRBJ1-5, with 7 bases lining up with TRBD1. Germline V gene lookup returns CDR1 MNHEY and CDR2 SMNVEV (reference sequence). CDR3 length equals 17 residues. Losses at the gene ends were 4 bases for V and 2 bases for J; bases not matched to a gene: 11. CDR3 in DNA: TGTGCCAGCAGTTCCCGTTTTGGCAGGGGGGGCAATCAGCCCCAGCATTTT. This gives the protein CASSSRFGRGGNQPQHF.

Comment on this clonotype: The germline gene is not matched at one end of the junction; a read error may be the cause. The chain couples TRBV20-1 to TRBJ2-6, with D possibly being TRBD1 or TRBD2 (5 bases each). The CDR3 has 18 amino acids. The germline V gene has CDR1 DFQATT and CDR2 SNEGSKA (reference sequence). The CDR3 DNA reads as TGCAGTGCTAGAGCCGCCGGACTCGCACTCTCTGGGGCCAACATCCTGACTTTC. Translated, it gives CSARAAGLALSGANILTF.

This clonotype was observed a handful of times. DNA of the CDR3: TGTGCCAGCAGCCTCGCCAGGGGGGCGCGGACAGATACGCAGTATTTT. It yields the protein CASSLARGARTDTQYF. The chain links TRBV6-2 or TRBV6-3 to TRBJ2-3; the D gene is possibly TRBD1 (7 bases). Germline V CDR1 and CDR2: MNHEY, SVGEGT. The V and J ends lost 6 bases and 3 bases respectively, with 19 bases between them. The CDR3 spans 16 residues.

The J gene is TRBJ2-5, the V gene TRBV10-3, with 8 bases that match TRBD2. The CDR3 is 18 residues long. Germline assignment: CDR1 ENHRY and CDR2 SYGVKD. The J segment lost 4 bases and the V segment lost 0 bases, leaving 13 bases of the junction unmatched. CDR3 region: CAISESPPQAGVRETQYF. In DNA form, the CDR3 reads TGTGCCATCAGTGAGTCTCCGCCTCAAGCGGGAGTGCGAGAGACCCAGTACTTC.

This clonotype appeared many times. The chain couples TRBV10-3 to TRBJ1-2; no reliable D call. The germline gives CDR1 ENHRY, CDR2 SYGVKD. Trimming shortened V by 0 bases and J by 2 bases, and 7 bases separated the two germline ends. This CDR3 has 14 amino acids. The CDR3 bases are TGTGCCATCAGTGAGTCAGGTTTAAACTATGGCTACACCTTC. This gives the protein CAISESGLNYGYTF.

This clonotype was observed a few times. This rearrangement joins TRBV5-1 to TRBJ1-1; D remains unclear. This CDR3 spans 13 amino acids. V was shortened by 4 bases and J by 0 bases, with 7 bases between the two germline ends. Looked up from germline, CDR1 is SGHRS and CDR2 is YFSETQ. The CDR3 DNA reads TGCGCCAGCAGCAAGGACGTGAACACTGAAGCTTTCTTT. This gives the protein CASSKDVNTEAFF.

The chain carries TRBV6-6 and TRBJ2-6; no clear D gene. Germline CDR1 reads MNHNY; CDR2 reads SVGAGI (reference sequence). The length of the CDR3 is 15 residues. Trimming pared 2 bases from V and 0 bases from J, leaving 5 bases between. CDR3 sequence (DNA): TGTGCCAGCAGTTACGAGAGCTCTGGGGCCAACGTCCTGACTTTC. This codes for CASSYESSGANVLTF.

The chain recombines TRBV5-1 with TRBJ2-5; D possibly matches TRBD1 or TRBD2 (5 bases each). The J call may be incorrect, as the DNA end agrees better with TRBJ2-7. The CDR3 totals 13 residues. Germline assignment: CDR1 SGHRS and CDR2 YFSETQ. The CDR3 loop is CASSSGLGDEQYF. CDR3 DNA: TGCGCCAGCAGCTCCGGACTGGGGGACGAGCAGTACTTC.

Only a few counts were recorded for this clonotype. The chain joins TRBV10-3 to TRBJ1-5; tentatively, D is TRBD1 (5 bases). Germline CDR1 reads ENHRY; CDR2 reads SYGVKD. The CDR3 runs 13 residues. V lost 5 bases, J lost 8 bases, and 13 bases lay in between. Here the CDR3 reads CAISYRIEEPQHF. DNA of the CDR3: TGTGCCATCAGTTACAGGATCGAGGAGCCCCAGCATTTT.

This chain connects TRBV2 to TRBJ2-7; D unresolved. Germline loops: CDR1 SNHLY, CDR2 FYNNEI. Trimming shortened V by 4 bases and J by 6 bases, and 4 bases separated the two germline ends. The CDR3 covers 10 residues. CDR3 protein: CASSGPEQYF. DNA of the CDR3: TGTGCCAGCAGTGGCCCCGAGCAGTACTTC.

In this sample, this clonotype turned up once. This chain joins TRBV4-1 and TRBJ1-2; tentative D call: TRBD1 (5 bases). This CDR3 has 14 amino acids. The germline CDR1 and CDR2 sequences are MGHRA and YSYEKL. Trimming took off 4 bases at V and 0 bases at J, with 9 bases between the two ends. The DNA of the CDR3 is TGCGCCAGCAGCCGGACACGAGCTAACTATGGCTACACCTTC. Translated, it gives CASSRTRANYGYTF.

This clonotype turned up a few times. This chain uses TRBV5-1 with TRBJ2-7; 8 bases align to TRBD2. V lost 0 bases to trimming and J lost 7 bases; unmatched junction nucleotides: 6. Per the germline V gene, CDR1 is SGHRS and CDR2 is YFSETQ. The CDR3 is 14 amino acids. CDR3 DNA sequence: TGCGCCAGCAGCTTGGAAGCAATAGCGGGGGAGCAGTACTTC. Protein product: CASSLEAIAGEQYF.

This clonotype was observed a handful of times. The V call is TRBV7-9, the J call TRBJ2-6; D is possibly TRBD1 or TRBD2 (6 bases each). Germline CDR1 is SEHNR and CDR2 is FQNEAQ (reference sequence). Trimming cost V 4 bases and J 0 bases, with 13 bases left between them. This CDR3 is built from 17 residues. This CDR3 is CASSSGQTSSGANVLTF. CDR3 DNA sequence: TGTGCCAGCAGCTCCGGACAGACTAGCTCTGGGGCCAACGTCCTGACTTTC.

This rearrangement joins TRBV4-2 to TRBJ1-2, with D perhaps matching TRBD1 (6 bases). V lost 4 bases and J 6 bases, leaving 15 bases between the germline ends. CDR1 is LGHNA, CDR2 YNFKEQ, per germline. The CDR3 runs 14 residues. CDR3 bases: TGTGCCAGCAGCCCTCCGACAGGCCGCAATGGCTACACCTTC. Translating gives CASSPPTGRNGYTF.

V and J are TRBV7-6 and TRBJ2-7; 9 nucleotides match TRBD1. The J segment lost 2 bases and the V segment lost 5 bases, leaving 7 bases of the junction unmatched. CDR1 and CDR2 from the germline V gene are SGHVS and FNYEAQ. The CDR3 contains 15 residues. CDR3 loop: CASSGAGTGPYEQYF. In DNA, the CDR3 is TGTGCCAGCAGCGGAGCCGGGACAGGGCCCTACGAGCAGTACTTC.

This clonotype was seen more than once but under ten times. V is TRBV6-6 and J is TRBJ2-4; 8 positions agree with TRBD1. Germline CDR1 reads MNHNY; CDR2 reads SVGAGI (reference sequence). With V trimmed by 0 bases and J by 0 bases, 4 bases remained unmatched. This CDR3 comprises 17 residues. CDR3 protein: CASSYSRDRIAKNIQYF. In DNA form, the CDR3 reads TGTGCCAGCAGTTACTCGCGGGACAGGATAGCCAAAAACATTCAGTACTTC.

The V gene is TRBV29-1, the J gene TRBJ2-7; either TRBD1 or TRBD2 may supply D (5 bases each). V dropped 6 bases and J dropped 1 base, with 16 bases sitting between them. The length of the CDR3 is 14 residues. From germline, CDR1 is SQVTM and CDR2 ANQGSEA. The CDR3 reads CSVRDLEGSYEQYF. Written as DNA, the CDR3 is TGCAGCGTCAGGGACCTCGAAGGGTCCTACGAGCAGTACTTC.

This clonotype was seen only a few times. The V and J genes are TRBV19 and TRBJ1-4; 9 nucleotides agree with TRBD1. CDR1 and CDR2 from the germline V gene are LNHDA and SQIVND (reference sequence). V shed 7 bases, J shed 4 bases, and the junction held 7 bases outside the gene matches. This CDR3 is 15 amino acids long. The CDR3 DNA reads TGTGCCAGTAAAAACAGGGGGCGCATTAATGAAAAACTGTTTTTT. The encoded protein is CASKNRGRINEKLFF.

This clonotype was seen a few times. The junction shows a germline mismatch at one end, possibly a read error. This chain links TRBV7-9 with TRBJ2-5; TRBD2 matches at 13 bases. This CDR3 has 19 amino acids. Germline V gene sequence: CDR1 SEHNR, CDR2 FQNEAQ (reference sequence). The CDR3 protein is CASSLAGTSGMAYQETQYF. CDR3 DNA sequence: TGTGCCAGCAGTTTAGCCGGGACTAGCGGGATGGCGTACCAAGAGACCCAGTACTTC.

A few counts support this clonotype. The J gene is TRBJ2-5, the V gene TRBV5-1, with 14 bases fitting TRBD2. Per germline, CDR1 SGHRS and CDR2 YFSETQ. J gave up 3 bases and V 6 bases, and 7 bases lay outside the gene matches. This CDR3 is built from 16 residues. The CDR3 DNA reads as TGCGCCAGCACCTACCAGGGACTAGCGGGGGAAGAGACCCAGTACTTC. Translating it yields CASTYQGLAGEETQYF.

The V call is TRBV7-2, the J call TRBJ1-1, with a possible D match to TRBD1 (6 bases). V was cut by 4 bases and J by 8 bases, with 17 bases left in between. Germline V gives CDR1 SGHTA, CDR2 FQGNSA. This CDR3 has 14 amino acids. CDR3 in amino acids: CASSWTEKLGEAFF. In DNA form, the CDR3 reads TGTGCCAGCAGCTGGACAGAGAAGTTAGGGGAAGCTTTCTTT.

The rearrangement links TRBV7-9 to TRBJ1-5; 8 nucleotides line up with TRBD1. The CDR3 runs 17 residues. The J segment lost 5 bases and the V segment lost 5 bases, leaving 14 bases of the junction unmatched. The V gene's germline CDR1 is SEHNR and CDR2 FQNEAQ (reference sequence). In nucleotides, the CDR3 is TGTGCCAGCAGCCCTATCCCGACAGGGGTGGGGGATCAGCCCCAGCATTTT. Amino acid sequence: CASSPIPTGVGDQPQHF.

This chain connects TRBV18 to TRBJ2-3; D not certain. Trimming left V 3 bases short and J 4 bases short, with 5 bases between. Looked up from germline, CDR1 is KGHSH and CDR2 is LQKENI. This CDR3 has 12 amino acids. The CDR3 nucleotides are TGTGCCAGCTCACCTGTTGCAGATACGCAGTATTTT. Protein product: CASSPVADTQYF.

This clonotype was observed a few times. This chain uses TRBV20-1 with TRBJ2-7; D might be TRBD2 (6 bases). The ends were cut back, 0 bases at V and 5 bases at J, with 17 bases in the middle. Germline CDR1 is DFQATT and CDR2 is SNEGSKA (reference sequence). The CDR3 totals 15 residues. CDR3 sequence: CSARDEERRGNEQYF. The CDR3 coding sequence is TGCAGTGCTAGAGATGAGGAGCGGAGGGGCAACGAGCAGTACTTC.

Only a few counts were recorded for this clonotype. The chain's CDR3 is CSAREFYGYTF. The CDR3 nucleotides read TGCAGTGCTAGAGAGTTCTATGGCTACACCTTC. The chain joins TRBV20-1 to TRBJ1-2; D is undetermined. This CDR3 is 11 amino acids long. V lost 0 bases and J 4 bases, leaving 3 bases between the germline ends. Germline CDR1 is DFQATT and CDR2 is SNEGSKA (reference sequence).